Reported below is one T cell receptor (beta chain). Clones were read by immunoSEQ multiplex PCR, and TCRdb kept only the in-frame ones, dropping some. This sample has 110,000 or so clones, with 90% to 95% found just once. Germline CDR1 and CDR2: LGHNA and YNFKEQ. With 1 base clipped from V and 1 base from J, the junction kept 4 bases outside the gene matches. The CDR3 length is 17 residues. This entry is derived from a study of T cells after somatic rescue of genetic block. The chain joins TRBV4-2 to TRBJ1-6; 7 bases agree with TRBD1. Sequencing was done on a sample of peripheral blood mononuclear cells (PBMCs). The clonotype originates from a woman under 30. CDR3 nucleotides: TGTGCCAGCAGCCAAGGTGTGACAGGGTCCTATAATTCACCCCTCCACTTT. Translated, it gives CASSQGVTGSYNSPLHF.